Reported below is one TCR beta chain. Its antigen remains unknown. Semi-nested PCR with Nested Universal Primer A followed constant-region reverse priming of full-length variable regions. MiXCR was run by TCRdb on the 5' RACE reads, yielding one entry per CDR3 protein. In the table there are thousands of distinct CDR3 sequences, 69% of which are singletons. Broader study findings: The larger cohort examined one V-J beta rearrangement, not whole repertoires. Tumor memory CD4+ T cell TCR gene usage was found to cluster with blood and lymph node memory CD4+ cells and with lymph node naive CD4+ cells.

Germline V CDR1 and CDR2: SNHLY, FYNNEI. The CDR3 runs 15 residues. Trimming took off 7 bases at V and 5 bases at J, with 20 bases between the two ends. Memory CD4+ cells were defined as CD4+CD45RO+CD25-. The specimen was memory CD4+ T cells sorted from a lymph node. Specified subset: memory CD4+ T cells, CD4+CD45RO+CD25-. The origin of this receptor is a female donor with breast cancer. V usage is TRBV2 and J usage is TRBJ1-2; a possible D gene is TRBD1 (5 bases). Here the CDR3 DNA reads TGTGCCAGCACCCAATCAGGGACTAGTAGATATGGCTACACCTTC. Translation gives CASTQSGTSRYGYTF.